The 16 T cell receptor beta chains in this list originate from one sample, sequenced in a study of monozygotic twins with inflammatory bowel disease. Following a re-call of the 5' RACE reads, TCRdb has one entry per CDR3 protein and lacks DNA. The data include around 190,000 distinct CDR3 sequences; the top ten clones carry 1.6%. What was sequenced was blood. Every receptor here comes from a human donor with ulcerative colitis or Crohn's disease, or a healthy co-twin of an affected twin (not recorded which).

The V and J genes are TRBV4-1 and TRBJ1-5; TCRdb indicates TRBD1, and absent DNA this call remains unverified. Germline V gene data show CDR1 as MGHRA and CDR2 as YSYEKL. This CDR3 has 15 residues. The CDR3 sequence: CASSQAGDANQPQHF.

The V gene is TRBV7-9, the J gene TRBJ2-7; absent DNA, TCRdb's TRBD1 call cannot be checked. The CDR3 covers 16 residues. The germline V gene encodes CDR1 SEHNR and CDR2 FQNEAQ (reference sequence). The CDR3 sequence is CASSSPGGSGAYEQYF.

This chain links TRBV2 with TRBJ1-1; TCRdb returns TRBD1, unconfirmable since there is no DNA. The length of the CDR3 is 15 residues. The germline CDR1 and CDR2 sequences are SNHLY and FYNNEI. The CDR3 is CASSEAQGQNTEAFF.

The rearrangement uses TRBV7-8 and TRBJ2-2; TCRdb indicates TRBD2, and absent DNA this call remains unverified. The CDR3 is 17 residues long. Germline assignment: CDR1 SGHVS and CDR2 FQNEAQ. The CDR3 protein is CASSLASGGAVTGELFF.

This rearrangement joins TRBV9 to TRBJ1-4. The CDR3 contains 16 residues. Germline V CDR1 and CDR2: SGDLS, YYNGEE. This chain's CDR3 is CASSVGLQTTNEKLFF.

V usage is TRBV6-1 and J usage is TRBJ1-2; TCRdb calls TRBD1, which cannot be checked without DNA. Germline CDR1 and CDR2: MNHNS and SASEGT. CDR3 length: 14 amino acids. CDR3 region: CASRSGTANYGYTF.

The chain combines TRBV27 with TRBJ2-5; the D call from TCRdb, TRBD2, cannot be confirmed without DNA. The CDR3 is made up of 13 amino acids. Germline CDR1 MNHEY, CDR2 SMNVEV (reference sequence). The CDR3 sequence is CASSRAGGETQYF.

This rearrangement joins TRBV29-1 to TRBJ1-2; as DNA is missing, the TRBD1 call by TCRdb cannot be tested. This CDR3 contains 13 residues. Germline V gives CDR1 SQVTM, CDR2 ANQGSEA. The chain's CDR3 is CSVTQGGNLGYTF.

The CDR3 loop reads CSARVSNEQFF. The J gene is TRBJ2-1, the V gene TRBV20-1. Germline V gene lookup returns CDR1 DFQATT and CDR2 SNEGSKA (reference sequence). The CDR3 sequence is 11 residues long.

V gene TRBV7-9 combines with J gene TRBJ1-1. This CDR3 spans 14 amino acids. CDR1 is SEHNR, CDR2 FQNEAQ, per germline (reference sequence). CDR3 loop: CASSFTNENTEAFF.

This sequence joins TRBV7-6 and TRBJ1-3. The CDR3 is 16 amino acids. In germline, CDR1 is SGHVS, CDR2 FNYEAQ. The CDR3 loop is CASSPGPVSSGNTIYF.

The chain carries TRBV9 and TRBJ2-7; TCRdb returns TRBD1, unconfirmable since there is no DNA. Germline-derived CDR1 and CDR2 are SGDLS and YYNGEE. The CDR3 has 15 residues. CDR3 amino acids: CASSVAGQGRDEQYF.

This sequence joins TRBV7-9 and TRBJ1-1; the TCRdb D gene call, TRBD1, has no DNA to confirm it. The CDR3 extends over 12 amino acids. Per germline, CDR1 SEHNR and CDR2 FQNEAQ (reference sequence). The CDR3 spells CASSRQGREAFF.

This CDR3 reads CASAMRGVTGELFF. The genes are TRBV3-1 and TRBJ2-2; TCRdb picks TRBD2, but there is no DNA to check that call. Germline CDR1 LGHDT, CDR2 YNNKEL (reference sequence). This CDR3 comprises 14 residues.

This chain joins TRBV7-6 and TRBJ2-7; TCRdb picks TRBD2, but there is no DNA to check that call. The CDR3 totals 14 residues. Germline values: CDR1 SGHVS, CDR2 FNYEAQ. The CDR3: CASSLEEGSYEQYF.

The chain recombines TRBV5-4 with TRBJ1-4. The CDR3 is 14 amino acids. Germline CDR1 SGHNT, CDR2 YYREEE (reference sequence). The CDR3 loop is CASSPRGGDEKLFF.